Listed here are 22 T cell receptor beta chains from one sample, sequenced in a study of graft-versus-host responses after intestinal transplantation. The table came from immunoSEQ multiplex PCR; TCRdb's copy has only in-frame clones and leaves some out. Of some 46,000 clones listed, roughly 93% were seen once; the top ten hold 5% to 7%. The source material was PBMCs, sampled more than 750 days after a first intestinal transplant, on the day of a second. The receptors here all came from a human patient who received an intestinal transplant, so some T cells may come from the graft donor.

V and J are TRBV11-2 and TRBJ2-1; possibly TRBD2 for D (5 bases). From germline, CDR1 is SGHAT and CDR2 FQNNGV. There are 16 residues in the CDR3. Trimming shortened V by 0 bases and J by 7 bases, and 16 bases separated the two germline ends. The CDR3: CASSLEPRTLRNEQFF. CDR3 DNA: TGTGCCAGCAGCTTAGAACCCCGGACTCTCAGGAATGAGCAGTTCTTC.

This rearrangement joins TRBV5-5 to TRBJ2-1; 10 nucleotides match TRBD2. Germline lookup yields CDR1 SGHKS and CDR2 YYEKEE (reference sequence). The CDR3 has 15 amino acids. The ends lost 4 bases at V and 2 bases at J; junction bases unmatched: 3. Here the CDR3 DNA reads TGTGCCAGCAGCGAACTAGCGGGGACCTACAATGAGCAGTTCTTC. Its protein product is CASSELAGTYNEQFF.

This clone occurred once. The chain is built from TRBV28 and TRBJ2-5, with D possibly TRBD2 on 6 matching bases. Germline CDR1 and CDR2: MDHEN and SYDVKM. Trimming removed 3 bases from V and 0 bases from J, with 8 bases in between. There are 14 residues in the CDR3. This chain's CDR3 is CASSFRRDQETQYF. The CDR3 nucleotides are TGTGCCAGCAGTTTTCGGAGGGACCAAGAGACCCAGTACTTC.

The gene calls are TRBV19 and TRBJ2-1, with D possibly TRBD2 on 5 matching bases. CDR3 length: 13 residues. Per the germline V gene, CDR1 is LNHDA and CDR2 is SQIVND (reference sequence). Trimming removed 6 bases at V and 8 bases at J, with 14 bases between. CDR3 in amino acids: CASRLTSLDEQFF. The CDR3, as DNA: TGTGCCAGTAGACTAACTAGTTTGGATGAGCAGTTCTTC.

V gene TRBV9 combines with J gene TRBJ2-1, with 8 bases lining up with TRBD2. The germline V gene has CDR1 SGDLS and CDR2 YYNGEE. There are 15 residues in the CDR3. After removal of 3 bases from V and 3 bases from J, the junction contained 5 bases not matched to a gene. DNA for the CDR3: TGTGCCAGCAGCGCGGCCGGGACTAGCTACAATGAGCAGTTCTTC. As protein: CASSAAGTSYNEQFF.

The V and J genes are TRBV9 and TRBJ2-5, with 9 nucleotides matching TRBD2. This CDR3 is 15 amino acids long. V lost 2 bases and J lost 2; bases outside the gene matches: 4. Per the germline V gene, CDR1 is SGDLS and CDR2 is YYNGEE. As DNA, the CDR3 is TGTGCCAGCAGCGTTCTAGCGGGACTACAAGAGACCCAGTACTTC. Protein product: CASSVLAGLQETQYF.

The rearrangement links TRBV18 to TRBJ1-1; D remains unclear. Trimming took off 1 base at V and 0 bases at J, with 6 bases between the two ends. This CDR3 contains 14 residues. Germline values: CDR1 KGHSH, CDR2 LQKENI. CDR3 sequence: CASSPRDMNTEAFF. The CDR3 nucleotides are TGTGCCAGCTCACCACGGGATATGAACACTGAAGCTTTCTTT.

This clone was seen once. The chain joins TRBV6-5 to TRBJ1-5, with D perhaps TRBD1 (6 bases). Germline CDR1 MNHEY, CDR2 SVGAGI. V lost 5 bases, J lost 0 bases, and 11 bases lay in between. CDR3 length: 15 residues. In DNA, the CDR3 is TGTGCCAGCAGTCCGGACAGCAATAGCAATCAGCCCCAGCATTTT. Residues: CASSPDSNSNQPQHF.

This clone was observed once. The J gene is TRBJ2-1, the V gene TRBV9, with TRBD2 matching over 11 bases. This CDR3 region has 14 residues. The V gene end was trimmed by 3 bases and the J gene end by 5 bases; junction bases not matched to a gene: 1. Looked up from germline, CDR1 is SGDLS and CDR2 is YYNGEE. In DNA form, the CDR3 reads TGTGCCAGCAGCGGACTAGCGGGGCACAATGAGCAGTTCTTC. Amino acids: CASSGLAGHNEQFF.

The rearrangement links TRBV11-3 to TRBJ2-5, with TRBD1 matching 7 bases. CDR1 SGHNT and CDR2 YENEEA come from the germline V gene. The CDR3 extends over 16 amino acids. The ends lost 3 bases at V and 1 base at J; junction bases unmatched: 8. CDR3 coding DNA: TGTGCCAGCAGCTTTGGAGGCAGGGACAGCCAAGAGACCCAGTACTTC. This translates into CASSFGGRDSQETQYF.

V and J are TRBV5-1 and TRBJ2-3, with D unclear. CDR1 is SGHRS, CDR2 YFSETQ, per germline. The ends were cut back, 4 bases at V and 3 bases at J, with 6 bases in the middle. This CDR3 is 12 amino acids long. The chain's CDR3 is CASSEWTDTQYF. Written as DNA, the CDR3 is TGCGCCAGCAGCGAGTGGACAGATACGCAGTATTTT.

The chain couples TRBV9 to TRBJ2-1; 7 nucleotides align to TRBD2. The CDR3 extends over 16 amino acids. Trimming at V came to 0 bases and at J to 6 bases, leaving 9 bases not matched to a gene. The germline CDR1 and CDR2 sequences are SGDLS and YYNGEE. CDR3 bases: TGTGCCAGCAGCGTAGTGTCGGGAGGCGGCCCCAATGAGCAGTTCTTC. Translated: CASSVVSGGGPNEQFF.

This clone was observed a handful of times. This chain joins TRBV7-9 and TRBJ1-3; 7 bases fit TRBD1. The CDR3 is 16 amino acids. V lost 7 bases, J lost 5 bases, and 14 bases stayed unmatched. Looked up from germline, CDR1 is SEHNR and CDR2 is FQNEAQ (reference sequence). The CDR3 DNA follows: TGTGCCAGCACCACTAGATGGGACAGAGAACGAAACACCATATATTTT. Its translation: CASTTRWDRERNTIYF.

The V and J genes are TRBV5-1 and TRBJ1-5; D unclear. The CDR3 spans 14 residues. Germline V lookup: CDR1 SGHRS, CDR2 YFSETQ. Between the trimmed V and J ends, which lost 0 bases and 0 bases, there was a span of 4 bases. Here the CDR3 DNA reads TGCGCCAGCAGCTTGGGGATTAGCAATCAGCCCCAGCATTTT. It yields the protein CASSLGISNQPQHF.

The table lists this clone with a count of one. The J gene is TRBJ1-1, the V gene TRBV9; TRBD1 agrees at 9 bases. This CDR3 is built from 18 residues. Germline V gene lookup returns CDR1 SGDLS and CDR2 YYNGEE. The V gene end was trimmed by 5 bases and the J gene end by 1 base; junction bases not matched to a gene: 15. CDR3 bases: TGTGCCAGCAGGGACGGACAGGGGCGCACCCTTAGGAACACTGAAGCTTTCTTT. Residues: CASRDGQGRTLRNTEAFF.

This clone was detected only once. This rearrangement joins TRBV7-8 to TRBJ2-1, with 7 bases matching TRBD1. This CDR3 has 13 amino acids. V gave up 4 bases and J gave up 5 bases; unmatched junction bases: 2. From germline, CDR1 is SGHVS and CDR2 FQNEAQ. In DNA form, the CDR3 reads TGTGCCAGCAGCTCGACAGGGAACAATGAGCAGTTCTTC. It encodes CASSSTGNNEQFF.

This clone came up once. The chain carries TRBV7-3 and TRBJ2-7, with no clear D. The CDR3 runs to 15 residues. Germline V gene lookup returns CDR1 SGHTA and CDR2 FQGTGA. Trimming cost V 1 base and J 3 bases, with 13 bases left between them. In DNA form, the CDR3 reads TGTGCCAGCAGCTTAAGTGGGGTCGTTAACTACGAGCAGTACTTC. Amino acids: CASSLSGVVNYEQYF.

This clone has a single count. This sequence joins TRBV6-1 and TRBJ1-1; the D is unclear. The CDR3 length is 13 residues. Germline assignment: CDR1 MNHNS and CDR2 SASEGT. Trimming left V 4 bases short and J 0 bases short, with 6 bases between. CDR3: CASSGSVNTEAFF. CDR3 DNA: TGTGCCAGCAGTGGTTCAGTGAACACTGAAGCTTTCTTT.

The chain's CDR3 is CASSGTYNEQFF. CDR3 sequence (DNA): TGTGCCAGCAGTGGGACCTACAATGAGCAGTTCTTC. J is TRBJ2-1 and V is TRBV6-1; D unclear. V lost 4 bases to trimming and J lost 2 bases, with 3 bases between them. The CDR3 has 12 amino acids. The germline CDR1 and CDR2 sequences are MNHNS and SASEGT.

The CDR3 sequence: CASSEFPGGQREGKLFF. In DNA, the CDR3 is TGTGCCAGCAGTGAATTTCCAGGGGGGCAGAGAGAGGGAAAACTGTTTTTT. J is TRBJ1-4 and V is TRBV6-1, with 7 bases matching TRBD1. This CDR3 has 17 residues. The trim removed 2 bases at V and 10 bases at J, leaving 16 bases unmatched. CDR1 MNHNS and CDR2 SASEGT come from the germline V gene.

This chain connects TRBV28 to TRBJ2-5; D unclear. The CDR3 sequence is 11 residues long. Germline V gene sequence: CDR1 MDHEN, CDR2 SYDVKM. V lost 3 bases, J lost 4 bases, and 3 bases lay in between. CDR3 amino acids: CASSLRETQYF. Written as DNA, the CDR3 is TGTGCCAGCAGTTTGAGAGAGACCCAGTACTTC.

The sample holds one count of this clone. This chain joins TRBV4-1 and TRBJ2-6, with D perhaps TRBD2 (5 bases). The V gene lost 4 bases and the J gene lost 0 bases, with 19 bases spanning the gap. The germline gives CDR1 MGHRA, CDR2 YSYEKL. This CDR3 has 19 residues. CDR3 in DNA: TGCGCCAGCAGCCGTCATCCCGGGGTAATAAGCTCTGGGGCCAACGTCCTGACTTTC. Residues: CASSRHPGVISSGANVLTF.